This entry concerns a single TCR beta chain. The data derive from a study of immune evolution from preneoplasia to lung adenocarcinoma. J lost 7 bases, V lost 5 bases, and 13 bases had no gene match. Germline loops: CDR1 SGHVS, CDR2 FNYEAQ. The length of the CDR3 is 16 residues. Method: immunoSEQ multiplex PCR; TCRdb's copy keeps in-frame clones and lacks some. This sample yields about 7,800 clones, of which around 77% are seen a single time; 10% to 11% belongs to the top ten. The specimen was FFPE lung adenocarcinoma in situ tissue. The TCR originated in a donor aged 70 or older with lung adenocarcinoma. Some clones in this sample may be carry-over from other donors' samples. The rearrangement links TRBV7-6 to TRBJ2-3; 9 bases are a match to TRBD1. The CDR3 sequence is CASSLGAGQGTNTQYF. The CDR3 nucleotides are TGTGCCAGCAGCCTAGGGGCGGGACAGGGAACAAATACGCAGTATTTT.